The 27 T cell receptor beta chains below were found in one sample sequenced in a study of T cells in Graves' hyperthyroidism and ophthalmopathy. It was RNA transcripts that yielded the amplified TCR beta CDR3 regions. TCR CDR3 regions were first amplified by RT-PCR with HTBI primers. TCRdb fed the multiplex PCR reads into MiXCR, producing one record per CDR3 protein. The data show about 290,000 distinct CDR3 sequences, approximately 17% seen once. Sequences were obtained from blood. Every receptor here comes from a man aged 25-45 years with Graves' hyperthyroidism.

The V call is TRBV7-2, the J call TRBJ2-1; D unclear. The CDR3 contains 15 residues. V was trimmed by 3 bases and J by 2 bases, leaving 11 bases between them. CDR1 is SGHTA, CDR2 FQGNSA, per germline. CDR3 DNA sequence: TGTGCCAGCAGCTTGGGCGATCCCACCTACAATGAGCAGTTCTTC. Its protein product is CASSLGDPTYNEQFF. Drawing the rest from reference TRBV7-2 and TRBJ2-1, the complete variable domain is GAGVSQSPSNKVTEKGKDVELRCDPISGHTALYWYRQSLGQGLEFLIYFQGNSAPDKSGLPSDRFSAERTGGSVSTLTIQRTQQEDSAVYLCASSLGDPTYNEQFFGPGTRLTVL.

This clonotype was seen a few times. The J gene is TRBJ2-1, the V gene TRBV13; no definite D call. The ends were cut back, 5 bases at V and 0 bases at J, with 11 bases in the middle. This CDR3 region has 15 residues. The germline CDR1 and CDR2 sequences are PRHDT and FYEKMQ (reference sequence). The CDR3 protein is CASSADSSSYNEQFF. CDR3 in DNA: TGTGCCAGCAGCGCGGATAGTAGCTCCTACAATGAGCAGTTCTTC.

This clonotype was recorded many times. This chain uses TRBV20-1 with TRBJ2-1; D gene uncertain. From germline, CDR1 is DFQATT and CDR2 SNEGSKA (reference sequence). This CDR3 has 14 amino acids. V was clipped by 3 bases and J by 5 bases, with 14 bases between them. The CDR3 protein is CSASFGDRNNEQFF. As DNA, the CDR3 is TGCAGTGCTAGTTTTGGCGATCGGAACAATGAGCAGTTCTTC.

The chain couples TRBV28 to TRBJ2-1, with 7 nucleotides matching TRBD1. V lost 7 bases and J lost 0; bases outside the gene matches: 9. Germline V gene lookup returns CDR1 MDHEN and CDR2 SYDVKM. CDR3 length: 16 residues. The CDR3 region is CASIPTGTSSYNEQFF. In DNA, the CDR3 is TGTGCCAGCATTCCGACAGGGACAAGCTCCTACAATGAGCAGTTCTTC.

As DNA, the CDR3 is TGTGCCAGTAGCCGAGGGACAGGGGATGTCTATGGCTACACCTTC. This encodes CASSRGTGDVYGYTF. This rearrangement joins TRBV19 to TRBJ1-2, with 10 bases that match TRBD1. The V segment lost 6 bases and the J segment 4 bases; nucleotides outside the gene matches: 8. This CDR3 is 15 amino acids long. Germline V gene data show CDR1 as LNHDA and CDR2 as SQIVND (reference sequence).

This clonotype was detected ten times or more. CDR3 sequence: CATVTGLGGPEKLFF. CDR3 bases: TGTGCCACCGTCACGGGACTTGGGGGACCTGAAAAACTGTTTTTT. The genes are TRBV28 and TRBJ1-4, with TRBD1 as a possible D gene (5 bases). The V gene's germline CDR1 is MDHEN and CDR2 SYDVKM. V lost 10 bases and J 7 bases, leaving 22 bases between the germline ends. The length of the CDR3 is 15 residues. The full variable domain, in which reference TRBV28 and TRBJ1-4 provide the parts outside the CDR3, is DVKVTQSSRYLVKRTGEKVFLECVQDMDHENMFWYRQDPGLGLRLIYFSYDVKMKEKGDIPEGYSVSREKKERFSLILESASTNQTSMYLCATVTGLGGPEKLFFGSGTQLSVL.

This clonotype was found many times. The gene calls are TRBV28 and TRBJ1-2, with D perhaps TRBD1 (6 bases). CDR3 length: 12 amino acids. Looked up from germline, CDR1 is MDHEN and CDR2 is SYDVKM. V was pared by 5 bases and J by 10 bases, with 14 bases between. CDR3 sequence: CASSPRQELYTF. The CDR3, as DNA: TGTGCCAGCAGTCCGCGACAGGAGCTCTACACCTTC.

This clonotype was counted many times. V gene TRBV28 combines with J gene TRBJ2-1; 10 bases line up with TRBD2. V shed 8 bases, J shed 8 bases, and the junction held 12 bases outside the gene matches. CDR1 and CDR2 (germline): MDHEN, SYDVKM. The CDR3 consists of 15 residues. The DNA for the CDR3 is TGTGCCAGCCGCCTCGGGTCTAGCGGGAGCTATGAGCAGTTCTTC. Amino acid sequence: CASRLGSSGSYEQFF.

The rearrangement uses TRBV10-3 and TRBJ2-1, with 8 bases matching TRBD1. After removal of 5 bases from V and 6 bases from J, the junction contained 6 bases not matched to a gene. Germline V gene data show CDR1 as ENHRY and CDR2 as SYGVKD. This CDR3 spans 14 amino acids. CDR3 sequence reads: CAISFSDRVNEQFF. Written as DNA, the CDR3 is TGTGCCATCAGTTTCTCGGACAGGGTCAATGAGCAGTTCTTC.

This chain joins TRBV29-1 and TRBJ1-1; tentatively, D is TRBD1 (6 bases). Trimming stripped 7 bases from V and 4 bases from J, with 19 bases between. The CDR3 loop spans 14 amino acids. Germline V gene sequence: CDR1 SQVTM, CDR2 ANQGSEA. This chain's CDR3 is CSASFRGRGTEAFF. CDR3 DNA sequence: TGCAGCGCAAGCTTCCGGGGGCGAGGCACTGAAGCTTTCTTT. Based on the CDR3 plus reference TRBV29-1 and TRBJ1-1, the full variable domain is SAVISQKPSRDICQRGTSLTIQCQVDSQVTMMFWYRQQPGQSLTLIATANQGSEATYESGFVIDKFPISRPNLTFSTLTVSNMSPEDSSIYLCSASFRGRGTEAFFGQGTRLTVV.

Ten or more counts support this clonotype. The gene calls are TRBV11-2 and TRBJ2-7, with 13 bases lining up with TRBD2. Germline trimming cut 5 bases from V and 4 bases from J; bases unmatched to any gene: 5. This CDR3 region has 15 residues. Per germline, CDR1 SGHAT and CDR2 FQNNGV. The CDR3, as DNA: TGTGCCAGCAGCCTTGGACTAGCGGGGGCTTACGAGCAGTACTTC. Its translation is CASSLGLAGAYEQYF.

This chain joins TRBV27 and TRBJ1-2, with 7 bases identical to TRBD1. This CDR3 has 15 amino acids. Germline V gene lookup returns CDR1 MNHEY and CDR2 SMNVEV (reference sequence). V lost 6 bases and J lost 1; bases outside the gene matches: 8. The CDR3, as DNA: TGTGCCAGCAGGGGGAGGGGGACAGATAACTATGGCTACACCTTC. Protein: CASRGRGTDNYGYTF.

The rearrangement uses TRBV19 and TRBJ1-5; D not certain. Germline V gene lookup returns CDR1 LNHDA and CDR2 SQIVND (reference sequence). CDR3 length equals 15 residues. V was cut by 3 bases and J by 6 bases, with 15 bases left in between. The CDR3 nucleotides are TGTGCCAGTAGTATTAGGACCCTCGGAGGTCAGCCCCAGCATTTT. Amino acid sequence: CASSIRTLGGQPQHF.

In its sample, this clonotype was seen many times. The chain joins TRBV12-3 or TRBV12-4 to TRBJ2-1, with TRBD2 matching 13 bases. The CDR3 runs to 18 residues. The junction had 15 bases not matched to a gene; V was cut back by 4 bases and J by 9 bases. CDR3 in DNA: TGTGCCAGCAGTTCCACTAGCGGGAGGGCCCCAATCGTCGGTGAGCAGTTCTTC. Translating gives CASSSTSGRAPIVGEQFF.

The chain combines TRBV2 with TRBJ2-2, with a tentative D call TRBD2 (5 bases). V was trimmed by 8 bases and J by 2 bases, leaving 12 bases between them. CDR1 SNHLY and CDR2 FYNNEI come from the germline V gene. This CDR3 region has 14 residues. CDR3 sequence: CASGLADNTGELFF. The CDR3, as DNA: TGTGCCAGCGGTCTAGCCGATAACACCGGGGAGCTGTTTTTT.

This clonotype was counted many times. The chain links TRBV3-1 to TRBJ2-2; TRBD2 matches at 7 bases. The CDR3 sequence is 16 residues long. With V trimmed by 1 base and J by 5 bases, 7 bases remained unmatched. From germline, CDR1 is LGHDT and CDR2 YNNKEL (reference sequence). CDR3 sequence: CASSQGDYIGTGELFF. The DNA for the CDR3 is TGTGCCAGCAGCCAAGGGGACTATATCGGGACCGGGGAGCTGTTTTTT.

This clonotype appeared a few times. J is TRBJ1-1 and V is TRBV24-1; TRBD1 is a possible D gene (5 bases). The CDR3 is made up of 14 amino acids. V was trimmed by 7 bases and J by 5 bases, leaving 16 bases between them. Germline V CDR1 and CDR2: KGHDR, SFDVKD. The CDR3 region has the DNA TGTGCCACCAGGAGGGAAGGGGCGCCGACTGAAGCTTTCTTT. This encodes CATRREGAPTEAFF.

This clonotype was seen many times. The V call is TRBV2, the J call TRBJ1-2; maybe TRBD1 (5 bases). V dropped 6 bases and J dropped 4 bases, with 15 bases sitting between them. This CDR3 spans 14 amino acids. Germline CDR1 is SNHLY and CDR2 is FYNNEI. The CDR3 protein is CASRDLQGSYGYTF. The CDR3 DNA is TGTGCCAGCAGGGATCTGCAGGGTAGCTATGGCTACACCTTC.

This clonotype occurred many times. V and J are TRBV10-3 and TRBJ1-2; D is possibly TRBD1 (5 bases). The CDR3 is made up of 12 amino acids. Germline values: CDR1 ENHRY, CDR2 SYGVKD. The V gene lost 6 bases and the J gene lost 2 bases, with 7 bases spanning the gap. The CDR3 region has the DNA TGTGCCATCAGCCGACAGAACTATGGCTACACCTTC. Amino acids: CAISRQNYGYTF.

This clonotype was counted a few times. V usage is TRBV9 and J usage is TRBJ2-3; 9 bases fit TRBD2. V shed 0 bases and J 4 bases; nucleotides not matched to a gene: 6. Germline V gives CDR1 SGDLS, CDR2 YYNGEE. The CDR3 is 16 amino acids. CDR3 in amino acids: CASSVAGGRAPDTQYF. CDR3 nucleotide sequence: TGTGCCAGCAGCGTAGCGGGCGGGAGGGCCCCAGATACGCAGTATTTT.

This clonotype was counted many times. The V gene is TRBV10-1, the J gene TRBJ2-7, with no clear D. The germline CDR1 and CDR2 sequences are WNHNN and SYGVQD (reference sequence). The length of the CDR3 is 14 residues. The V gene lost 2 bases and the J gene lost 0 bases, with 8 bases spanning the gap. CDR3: CASSEEESSYEQYF. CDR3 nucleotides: TGCGCCAGCAGTGAGGAGGAGAGCTCCTACGAGCAGTACTTC.

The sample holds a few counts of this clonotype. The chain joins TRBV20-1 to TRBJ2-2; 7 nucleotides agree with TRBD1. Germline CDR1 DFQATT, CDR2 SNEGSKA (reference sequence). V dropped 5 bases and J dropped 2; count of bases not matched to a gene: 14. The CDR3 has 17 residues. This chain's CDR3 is CSASVPGQNINTGELFF. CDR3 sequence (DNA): TGCAGTGCTTCGGTACCGGGACAGAACATAAACACCGGGGAGCTGTTTTTT.

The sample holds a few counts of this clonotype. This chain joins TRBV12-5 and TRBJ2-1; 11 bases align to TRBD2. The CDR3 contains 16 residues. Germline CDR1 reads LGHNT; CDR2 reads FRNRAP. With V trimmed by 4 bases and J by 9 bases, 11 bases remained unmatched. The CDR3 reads CASGSNPLTSGSEQFF. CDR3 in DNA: TGTGCTAGTGGTTCTAACCCCCTCACTAGCGGGAGTGAGCAGTTCTTC.

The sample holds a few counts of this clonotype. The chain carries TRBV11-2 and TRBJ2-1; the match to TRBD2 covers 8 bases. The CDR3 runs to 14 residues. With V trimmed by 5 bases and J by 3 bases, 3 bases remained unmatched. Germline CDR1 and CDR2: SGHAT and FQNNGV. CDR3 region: CASSRTSIYNEQFF. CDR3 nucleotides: TGTGCCAGCAGCCGGACTAGCATCTACAATGAGCAGTTCTTC.

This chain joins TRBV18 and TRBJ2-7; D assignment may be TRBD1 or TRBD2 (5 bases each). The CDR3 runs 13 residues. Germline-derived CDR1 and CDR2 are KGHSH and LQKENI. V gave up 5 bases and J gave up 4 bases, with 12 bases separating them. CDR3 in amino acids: CASSTFREYEQYF. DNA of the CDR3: TGTGCCAGCTCAACGTTCAGGGAGTACGAGCAGTACTTC.

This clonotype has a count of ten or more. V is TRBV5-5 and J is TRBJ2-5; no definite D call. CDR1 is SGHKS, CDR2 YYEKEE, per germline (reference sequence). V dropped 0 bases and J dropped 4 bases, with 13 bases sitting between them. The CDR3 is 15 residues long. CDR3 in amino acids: CASSLEPGGAETQYF. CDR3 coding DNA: TGTGCCAGCAGCTTGGAGCCAGGTGGAGCAGAGACCCAGTACTTC.

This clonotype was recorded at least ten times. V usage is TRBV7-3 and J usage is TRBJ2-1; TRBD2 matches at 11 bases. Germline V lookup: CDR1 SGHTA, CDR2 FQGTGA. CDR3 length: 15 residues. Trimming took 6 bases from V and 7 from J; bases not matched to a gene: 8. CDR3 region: CASRKVAGGDNEQFF. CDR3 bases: TGTGCCAGCAGGAAAGTAGCGGGAGGGGATAATGAGCAGTTCTTC.